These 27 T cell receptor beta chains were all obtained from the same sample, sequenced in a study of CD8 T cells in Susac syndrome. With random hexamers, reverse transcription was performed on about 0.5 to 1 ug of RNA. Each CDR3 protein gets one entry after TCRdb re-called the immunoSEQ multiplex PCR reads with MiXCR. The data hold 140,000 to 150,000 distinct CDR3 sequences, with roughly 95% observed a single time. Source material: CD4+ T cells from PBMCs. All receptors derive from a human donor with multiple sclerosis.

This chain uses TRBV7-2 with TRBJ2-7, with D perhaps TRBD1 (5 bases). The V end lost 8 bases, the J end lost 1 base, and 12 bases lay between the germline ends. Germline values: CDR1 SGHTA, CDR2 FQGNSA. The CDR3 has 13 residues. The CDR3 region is CASGPKGSYEQYF. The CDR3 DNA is TGTGCCAGCGGCCCGAAGGGGTCCTACGAGCAGTACTTC.

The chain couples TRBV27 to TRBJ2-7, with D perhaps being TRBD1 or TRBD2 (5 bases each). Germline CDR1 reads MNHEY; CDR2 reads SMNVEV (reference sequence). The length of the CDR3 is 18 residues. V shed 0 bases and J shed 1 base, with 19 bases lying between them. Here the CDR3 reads CASSLSFRGPQSSYEQYF. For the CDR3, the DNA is TGTGCCAGCAGTTTATCGTTTCGGGGCCCTCAATCTTCCTACGAGCAGTACTTC.

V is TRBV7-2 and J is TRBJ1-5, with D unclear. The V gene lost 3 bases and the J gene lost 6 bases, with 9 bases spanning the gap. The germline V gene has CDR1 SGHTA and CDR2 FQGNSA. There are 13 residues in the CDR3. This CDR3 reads CASSFDLVQPQHF. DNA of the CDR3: TGTGCCAGCAGCTTCGACCTCGTTCAGCCCCAGCATTTT.

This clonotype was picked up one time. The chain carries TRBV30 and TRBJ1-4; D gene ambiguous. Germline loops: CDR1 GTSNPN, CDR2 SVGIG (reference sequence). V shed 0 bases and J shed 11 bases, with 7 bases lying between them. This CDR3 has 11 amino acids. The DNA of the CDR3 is TGTGCCTGGAGTGTTTTGGGGAAACTGTTTTTT. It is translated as CAWSVLGKLFF.

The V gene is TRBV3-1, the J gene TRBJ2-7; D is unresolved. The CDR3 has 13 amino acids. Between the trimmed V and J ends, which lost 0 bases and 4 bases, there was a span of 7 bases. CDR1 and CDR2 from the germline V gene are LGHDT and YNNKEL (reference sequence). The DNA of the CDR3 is TGTGCCAGCAGCCAAGATCAGAGGTACGAGCAGTACTTC. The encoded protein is CASSQDQRYEQYF.

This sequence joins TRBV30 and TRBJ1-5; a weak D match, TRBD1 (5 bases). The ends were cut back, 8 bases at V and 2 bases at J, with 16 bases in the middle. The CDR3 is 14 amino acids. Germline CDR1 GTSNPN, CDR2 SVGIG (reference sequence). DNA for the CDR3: TGTGCCGGAGGGAGGGCGGGGGGCAATCAGCCCCAGCATTTT. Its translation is CAGGRAGGNQPQHF.

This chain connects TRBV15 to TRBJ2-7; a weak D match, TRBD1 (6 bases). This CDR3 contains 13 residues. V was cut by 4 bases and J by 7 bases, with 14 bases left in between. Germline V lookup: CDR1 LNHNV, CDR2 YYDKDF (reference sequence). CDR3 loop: CATSKRAQGEQYF. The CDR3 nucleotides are TGTGCCACCAGCAAGAGGGCCCAGGGGGAGCAGTACTTC.

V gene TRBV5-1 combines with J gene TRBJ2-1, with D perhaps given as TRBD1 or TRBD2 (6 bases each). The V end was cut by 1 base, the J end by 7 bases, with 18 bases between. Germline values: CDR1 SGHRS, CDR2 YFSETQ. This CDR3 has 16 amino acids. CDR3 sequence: CASSLYRVSGANEQFF. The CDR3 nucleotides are TGCGCCAGCAGCTTGTATCGGGTATCGGGGGCAAATGAGCAGTTCTTC.

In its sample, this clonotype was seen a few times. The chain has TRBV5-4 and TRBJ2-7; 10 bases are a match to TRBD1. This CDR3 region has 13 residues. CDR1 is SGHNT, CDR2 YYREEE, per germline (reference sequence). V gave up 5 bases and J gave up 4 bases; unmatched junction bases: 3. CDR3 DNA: TGTGCCAGCAGGAGACAGGGGGCTTACGAGCAGTACTTC. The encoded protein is CASRRQGAYEQYF.

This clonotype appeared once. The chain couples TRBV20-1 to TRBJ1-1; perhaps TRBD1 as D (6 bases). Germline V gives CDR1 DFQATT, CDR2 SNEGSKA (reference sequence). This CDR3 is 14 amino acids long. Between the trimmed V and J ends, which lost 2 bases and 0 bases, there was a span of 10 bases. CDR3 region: CSARLQGLNTEAFF. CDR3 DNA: TGCAGTGCTAGACTGCAGGGGCTGAACACTGAAGCTTTCTTT.

In DNA, the CDR3 is TGTGCCAGCAGCCAACGACAGGGACATGAAAAACTGTTTTTT. Its translation: CASSQRQGHEKLFF. The V gene is TRBV28, the J gene TRBJ1-4, with 7 bases identical to TRBD1. The CDR3 runs to 14 residues. Germline V gives CDR1 MDHEN, CDR2 SYDVKM. With 6 bases clipped from V and 6 bases from J, the junction kept 7 bases outside the gene matches. Full variable domain (missing parts from reference TRBV28 and TRBJ1-4): DVKVTQSSRYLVKRTGEKVFLECVQDMDHENMFWYRQDPGLGLRLIYFSYDVKMKEKGDIPEGYSVSREKKERFSLILESASTNQTSMYLCASSQRQGHEKLFFGSGTQLSVL.

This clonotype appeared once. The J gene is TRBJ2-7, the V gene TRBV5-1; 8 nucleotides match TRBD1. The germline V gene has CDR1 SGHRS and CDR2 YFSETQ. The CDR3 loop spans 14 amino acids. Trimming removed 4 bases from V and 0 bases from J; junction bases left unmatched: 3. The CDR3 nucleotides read TGCGCCAGCAGCCCGGGACAGGCCTCCTACGAGCAGTACTTC. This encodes CASSPGQASYEQYF.

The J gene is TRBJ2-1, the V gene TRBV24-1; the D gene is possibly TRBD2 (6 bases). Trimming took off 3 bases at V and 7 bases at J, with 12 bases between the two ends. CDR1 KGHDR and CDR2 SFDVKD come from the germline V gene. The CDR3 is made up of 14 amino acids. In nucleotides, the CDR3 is TGTGCCACCAGTGATCCGCGCCTAGCGAATGAGCAGTTCTTC. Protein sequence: CATSDPRLANEQFF.

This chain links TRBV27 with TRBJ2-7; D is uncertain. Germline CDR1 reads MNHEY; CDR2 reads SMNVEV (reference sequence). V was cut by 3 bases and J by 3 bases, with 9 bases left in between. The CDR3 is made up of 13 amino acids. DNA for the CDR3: TGTGCCAGCAGTTTTAGGGATGACTACGAGCAGTACTTC. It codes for CASSFRDDYEQYF.

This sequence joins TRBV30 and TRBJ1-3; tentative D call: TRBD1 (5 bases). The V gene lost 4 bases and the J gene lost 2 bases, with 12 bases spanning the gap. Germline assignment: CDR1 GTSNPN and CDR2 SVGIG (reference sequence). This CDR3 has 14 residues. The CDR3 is CAWKLRETGNTIYF. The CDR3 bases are TGTGCCTGGAAACTCAGGGAAACTGGAAACACCATATATTTT.

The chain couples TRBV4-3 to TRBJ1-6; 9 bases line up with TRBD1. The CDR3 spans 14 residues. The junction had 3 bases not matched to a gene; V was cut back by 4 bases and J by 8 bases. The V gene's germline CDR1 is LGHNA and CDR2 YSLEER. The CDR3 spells CASSRDRVDSPLHF. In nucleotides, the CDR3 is TGCGCCAGCAGCCGGGACAGGGTTGATTCACCCCTCCACTTT.

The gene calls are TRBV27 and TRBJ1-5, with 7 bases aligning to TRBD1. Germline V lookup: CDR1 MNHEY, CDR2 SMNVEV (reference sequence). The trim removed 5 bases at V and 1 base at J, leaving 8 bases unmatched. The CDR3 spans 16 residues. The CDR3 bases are TGTGCCAGCAGTCCGCAACAGGGGATAAGCAATCAGCCCCAGCATTTT. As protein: CASSPQQGISNQPQHF.

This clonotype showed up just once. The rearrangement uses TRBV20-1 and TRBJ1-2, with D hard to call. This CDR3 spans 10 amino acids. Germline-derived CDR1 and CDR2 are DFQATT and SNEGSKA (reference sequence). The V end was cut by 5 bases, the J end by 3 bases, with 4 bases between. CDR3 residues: CSALYYGYTF. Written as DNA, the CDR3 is TGCAGTGCTCTCTACTATGGCTACACCTTC.

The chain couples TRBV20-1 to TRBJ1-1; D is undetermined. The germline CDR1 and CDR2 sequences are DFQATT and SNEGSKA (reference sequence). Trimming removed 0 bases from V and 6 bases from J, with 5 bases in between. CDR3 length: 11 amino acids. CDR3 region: CSARDLSEAFF. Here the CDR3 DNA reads TGCAGTGCTAGAGATCTTTCTGAAGCTTTCTTT.

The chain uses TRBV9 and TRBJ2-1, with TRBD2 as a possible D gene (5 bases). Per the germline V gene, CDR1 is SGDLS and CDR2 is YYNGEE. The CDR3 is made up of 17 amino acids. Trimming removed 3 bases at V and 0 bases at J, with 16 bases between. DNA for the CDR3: TGTGCCAGCAGCGCTTCTTCGAGCGGTAGCTCCTACAATGAGCAGTTCTTC. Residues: CASSASSSGSSYNEQFF.

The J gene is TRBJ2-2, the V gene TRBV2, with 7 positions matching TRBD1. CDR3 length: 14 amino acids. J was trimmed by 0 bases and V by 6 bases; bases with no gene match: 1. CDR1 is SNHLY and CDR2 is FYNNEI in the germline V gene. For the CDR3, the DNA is TGTGCCAGCAGAGGGACAGCGAACACCGGGGAGCTGTTTTTT. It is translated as CASRGTANTGELFF.

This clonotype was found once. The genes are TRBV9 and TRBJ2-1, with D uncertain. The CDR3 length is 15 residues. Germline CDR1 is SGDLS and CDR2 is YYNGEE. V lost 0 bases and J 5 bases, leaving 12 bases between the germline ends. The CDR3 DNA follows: TGTGCCAGCAGCGTAGAGGGCCTCTCGCACAATGAGCAGTTCTTC. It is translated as CASSVEGLSHNEQFF. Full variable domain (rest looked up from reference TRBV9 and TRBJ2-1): DSGVTQTPKHLITATGQRVTLRCSPRSGDLSVYWYQQSLDQGLQFLIQYYNGEERAKGNILERFSAQQFPDLHSELNLSSLELGDSALYFCASSVEGLSHNEQFFGPGTRLTVL.

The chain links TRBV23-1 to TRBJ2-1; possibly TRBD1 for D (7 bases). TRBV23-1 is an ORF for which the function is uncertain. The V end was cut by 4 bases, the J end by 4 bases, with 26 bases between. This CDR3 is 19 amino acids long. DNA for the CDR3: TGCGCCAGCAGTCTTGGAGGGGGCAAACCAATACCATTATACAATGAGCAGTTCTTC. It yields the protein CASSLGGGKPIPLYNEQFF.

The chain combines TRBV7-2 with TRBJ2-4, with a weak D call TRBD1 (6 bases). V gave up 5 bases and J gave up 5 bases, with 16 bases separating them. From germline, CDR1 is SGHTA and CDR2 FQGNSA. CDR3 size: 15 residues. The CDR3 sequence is CASSITQGLENIQYF. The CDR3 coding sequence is TGTGCCAGCAGCATAACTCAGGGGCTCGAAAACATTCAGTACTTC.

The CDR3: CASRLNSSPRGASRPQHF. The CDR3 region has the DNA TGTGCCAGCAGACTAAACAGTTCTCCGCGAGGAGCCAGCCGGCCCCAGCATTTT. The rearrangement links TRBV27 to TRBJ1-5; D gene unclear. CDR1 MNHEY and CDR2 SMNVEV come from the germline V gene (reference sequence). The CDR3 length is 18 residues. V shed 6 bases and J shed 9 bases, with 30 bases lying between them.

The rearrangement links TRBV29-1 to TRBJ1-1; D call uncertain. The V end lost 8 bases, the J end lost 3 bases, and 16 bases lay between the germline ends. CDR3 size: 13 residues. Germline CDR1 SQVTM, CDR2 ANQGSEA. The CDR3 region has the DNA TGCAGCTCACGACGGGGTGGGGACACTGAAGCTTTCTTT. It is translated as CSSRRGGDTEAFF. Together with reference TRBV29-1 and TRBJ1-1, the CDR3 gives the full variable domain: SAVISQKPSRDICQRGTSLTIQCQVDSQVTMMFWYRQQPGQSLTLIATANQGSEATYESGFVIDKFPISRPNLTFSTLTVSNMSPEDSSIYLCSSRRGGDTEAFFGQGTRLTVV.

CDR3 sequence (DNA): TGTGCCAGCAGCGTAGGGACAGGGTACAATCAGCCCCAGCATTTT. Translating it yields CASSVGTGYNQPQHF. The chain is built from TRBV9 and TRBJ1-5; the match to TRBD1 covers 8 bases. V shed 0 bases and J 3 bases; nucleotides not matched to a gene: 2. The CDR3 is 15 amino acids. Germline assignment: CDR1 SGDLS and CDR2 YYNGEE.